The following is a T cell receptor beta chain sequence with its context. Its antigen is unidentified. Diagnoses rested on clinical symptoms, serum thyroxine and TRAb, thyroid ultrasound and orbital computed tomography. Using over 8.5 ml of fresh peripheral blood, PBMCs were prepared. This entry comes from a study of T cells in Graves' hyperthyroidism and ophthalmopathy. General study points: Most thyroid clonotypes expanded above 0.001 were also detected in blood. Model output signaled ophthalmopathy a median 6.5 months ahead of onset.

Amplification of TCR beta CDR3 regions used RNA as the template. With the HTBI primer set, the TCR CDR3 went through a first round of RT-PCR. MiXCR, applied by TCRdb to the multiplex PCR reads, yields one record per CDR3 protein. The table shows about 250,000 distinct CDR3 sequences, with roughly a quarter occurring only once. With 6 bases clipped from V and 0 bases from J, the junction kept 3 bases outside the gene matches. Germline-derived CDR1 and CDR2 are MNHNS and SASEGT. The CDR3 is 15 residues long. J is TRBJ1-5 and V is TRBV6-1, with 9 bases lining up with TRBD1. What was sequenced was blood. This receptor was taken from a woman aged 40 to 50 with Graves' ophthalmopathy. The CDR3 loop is CASRTGGNSNQPQHF. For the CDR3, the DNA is TGTGCCAGCAGGACAGGGGGAAATAGCAATCAGCCCCAGCATTTT.